This is a list of T cell receptor beta chains from one sample in a study of PD-L1 blockade in urothelial cancer. Produced via immunoSEQ multiplex PCR; TCRdb's table is partial and in-frame only. The sample consists of about 130,000 clones, approximately 84% of them appearing once. This sample comprised PBMCs, obtained around atezolizumab (anti-PD-L1) treatment. The receptors here all came from a man in his fifties or sixties with urothelial cancer. The CDR3 runs from the conserved cysteine through the conserved F or W. Fields, in order: J gene, V gene, CDR3 protein.

>TRBJ1-6|TRBV18
CASSPPDRDHSPLHF
>TRBJ2-7|TRBV15
CATSRGGSGRSSEQYF
>TRBJ2-1|TRBV5-1
CASSLGLATNEQFF
>TRBJ2-5|TRBV6-1
CASSPLAGTQYF
>TRBJ1-1|TRBV6-5
CASSSGDRGTEAFF
>TRBJ1-1|TRBV2
CASSTARGGRVTEAFF
>TRBJ2-7|TRBV29-1
CSVARVGGENEQYF
>TRBJ2-3|TRBV28
CASSLSGRLWYF
>TRBJ2-2|TRBV11-3
CASSRGTNTGELFF
>TRBJ2-7|TRBV7-2
CASSLYPRMTGSYEQYF
>TRBJ2-1|TRBV6-6
CASIPRGSSYNEQFF
>TRBJ1-1|TRBV6-1
CASSEARATRRAFF
>TRBJ1-5|TRBV6-5
CASRKAGNQPQHF
>TRBJ2-3|TRBV28
CASSYGLHGGYTQYF